A single TCR beta chain is shown here with its context. Its antigen remains unidentified. The data originate from a study of early T cells in non-severe SARS-CoV-2 infection. Study-wide context: The chains were unpaired, and the sequenced material was bulk RNA from unsorted whole blood.

The study's findings and limits: Private and CD4 specificities were missed by VDJdb matching, which favored anti-spike CD8 responses.

The CDR3 covers 15 residues. V lost 5 bases and J 1 base, leaving 15 bases between the germline ends. Germline lookup yields CDR1 SGHAT and CDR2 FQNNGV. Attached unique molecular identifiers marked individual cDNA molecules. One entry per CDR3 protein results from TCRdb running MiXCR on the 5' RACE reads. The repertoire includes about 82,000 distinct CDR3 sequences, around 14% of them detected once, and about 6% sits in the top ten. The TCR sequence derives from an adult who was a healthcare worker with PCR-confirmed SARS-CoV-2 infection or an uninfected control (not recorded which). The rearrangement links TRBV11-2 to TRBJ2-7; maybe TRBD2 (6 bases). The specimen was whole blood. The CDR3 DNA reads TGTGCCAGCAGCGCCGGACTAACCGAGTCCTACGAGCAGTACTTC. It is translated as CASSAGLTESYEQYF.